Below, 14 T cell receptor beta chains from the same sample are listed, as sequenced in a study of blood T cell repertoires in COVID-19. Clones were read by immunoSEQ multiplex PCR, and TCRdb kept only the in-frame ones, dropping some. The sample holds about 210,000 clones; more than 75% are singletons and the top ten take about 2.9%. The sequencing sample was made of peripheral blood. These receptors originate from a man aged 55 to 70 with acute or convalescent COVID-19.

V and J are TRBV19 and TRBJ2-5; weak D call: TRBD2 (5 bases). This CDR3 has 14 residues. The V and J ends lost 3 bases and 5 bases respectively, with 13 bases between them. The germline gives CDR1 LNHDA, CDR2 SQIVND (reference sequence). This CDR3 is CASSILAGRETQYF. The CDR3 DNA reads TGTGCCAGTAGTATCCTAGCCGGGCGGGAGACCCAGTACTTC. Drawing the rest from reference TRBV19 and TRBJ2-5, the complete variable domain is DGGITQSPKYLFRKEGQNVTLSCEQNLNHDAMYWYRQDPGQGLRLIYYSQIVNDFQKGDIAEGYSVSREKKESFPLTVTSAQKNPTAFYLCASSILAGRETQYFGPGTRLLVL.

This chain joins TRBV5-1 and TRBJ2-5; D gene unclear. The CDR3 is 12 residues long. The germline CDR1 and CDR2 sequences are SGHRS and YFSETQ. Deletions cut 7 bases from V and 4 bases from J, with 11 bases between. CDR3 sequence (DNA): TGCGCCAGCGGGCCAATTACAGAGACCCAGTACTTC. Protein product: CASGPITETQYF.

The chain has TRBV6-4 and TRBJ1-2, with TRBD1 as a possible D gene (5 bases). The CDR3 covers 13 residues. V was trimmed by 4 bases and J by 7 bases, leaving 13 bases between them. CDR1 is MRHNA, CDR2 SNTAGT, per germline. The CDR3 nucleotides read TGTGCCAGCAGTGTTAACAGGATAGGTGGCTACACCTTC. Translation gives CASSVNRIGGYTF.

This clone was seen once. The rearrangement joins TRBV18 to TRBJ2-2, with a weak D call TRBD2 (5 bases). Germline V gene sequence: CDR1 KGHSH, CDR2 LQKENI. CDR3 length: 16 residues. V was cut by 2 bases and J by 2 bases, with 12 bases left in between. Here the CDR3 DNA reads TGTGCCAGCTCACCATGGGAGAGCCTTAACACCGGGGAGCTGTTTTTT. Its translation is CASSPWESLNTGELFF.

V gene TRBV6-5 combines with J gene TRBJ2-3; D is perhaps TRBD1 (5 bases). V lost 2 bases and J 6 bases, leaving 12 bases between the germline ends. Per the germline V gene, CDR1 is MNHEY and CDR2 is SVGAGI. This CDR3 region has 14 residues. The CDR3 DNA reads as TGTGCCAGCAGTTACGAAGGGGAAAGCGATACGCAGTATTTT. Protein: CASSYEGESDTQYF.

A single count supports this clone. J is TRBJ2-1 and V is TRBV5-1; 8 bases map to TRBD1. Trimming took 3 bases from V and 1 from J; bases not matched to a gene: 3. Germline V lookup: CDR1 SGHRS, CDR2 YFSETQ. The CDR3 has 15 residues. The CDR3 coding sequence is TGCGCCAGCAGCTCGGACAGGGAATCCTACAATGAGCAGTTCTTC. Translation gives CASSSDRESYNEQFF.

V usage is TRBV5-4 and J usage is TRBJ2-5; 11 bases map to TRBD2. V gave up 3 bases and J gave up 2 bases; unmatched junction bases: 12. The CDR3 loop spans 18 amino acids. In germline, CDR1 is SGHNT, CDR2 YYREEE (reference sequence). CDR3: CASSSQLGLAGGQETQYF. The CDR3 DNA follows: TGTGCCAGCAGCTCGCAACTAGGTTTAGCGGGGGGGCAAGAGACCCAGTACTTC.

This chain connects TRBV7-9 to TRBJ1-4; D is undetermined. The germline V gene has CDR1 SEHNR and CDR2 FQNEAQ (reference sequence). Trimming shortened V by 0 bases and J by 4 bases, and 6 bases separated the two germline ends. CDR3 length: 14 residues. CDR3 sequence: CASSLAADNEKLFF. The CDR3, as DNA: TGTGCCAGCAGCTTAGCGGCAGATAATGAAAAACTGTTTTTT.

The chain carries TRBV2 and TRBJ2-2; 10 bases are shared with TRBD1. Germline trimming cut 6 bases from V and 5 bases from J; bases unmatched to any gene: 6. The CDR3 covers 15 residues. Germline V gene sequence: CDR1 SNHLY, CDR2 FYNNEI. The DNA for the CDR3 is TGTGCCAGCAGGAGACAGGGGGCGCGAACCGGGGAGCTGTTTTTT. Its translation: CASRRQGARTGELFF. Full variable domain (missing parts from reference TRBV2 and TRBJ2-2): EPEVTQTPSHQVTQMGQEVILRCVPISNHLYFYWYRQILGQKVEFLVSFYNNEISEKSEIFDDQFSVERPDGSNFTLKIRSTKLEDSAMYFCASRRQGARTGELFFGEGSRLTVL.

The J gene is TRBJ2-3, the V gene TRBV4-2; TRBD2 matches at 15 bases. Germline assignment: CDR1 LGHNA and CDR2 YNFKEQ. This CDR3 region has 16 residues. The trim removed 1 base at V and 4 bases at J, leaving 0 bases unmatched. CDR3 in amino acids: CASSQGTSGGADTQYF. In DNA form, the CDR3 reads TGTGCCAGCAGCCAAGGGACTAGCGGGGGGGCAGATACGCAGTATTTT.

The chain uses TRBV28 and TRBJ2-7; TRBD1 matches at 8 bases. This CDR3 has 14 residues. J lost 2 bases, V lost 6 bases, and 6 bases had no gene match. The germline gives CDR1 MDHEN, CDR2 SYDVKM. CDR3 nucleotide sequence: TGTGCCAGCAGGGACAGGGTAAGGACCTACGAGCAGTACTTC. Protein sequence: CASRDRVRTYEQYF. The variable domain in full, with the rest retrieved from reference TRBV28 and TRBJ2-7, is DVKVTQSSRYLVKRTGEKVFLECVQDMDHENMFWYRQDPGLGLRLIYFSYDVKMKEKGDIPEGYSVSREKKERFSLILESASTNQTSMYLCASRDRVRTYEQYFGPGTRLTVT.

The genes are TRBV4-3 and TRBJ2-4; 8 nucleotides agree with TRBD1. V shed 4 bases and J 7 bases; nucleotides not matched to a gene: 6. Germline assignment: CDR1 LGHNA and CDR2 YSLEER. This CDR3 has 14 residues. DNA for the CDR3: TGCGCCAGCAGCCCCCGGACAGGGCTTAACATTCAGTACTTC. Encoded protein: CASSPRTGLNIQYF.

In this sample, this clone turned up once. This chain joins TRBV27 and TRBJ1-1; TRBD1 aligns across 7 bases. The CDR3 is 12 amino acids. In germline, CDR1 is MNHEY, CDR2 SMNVEV (reference sequence). The V and J ends lost 3 bases and 9 bases, in that order; junction bases with no gene match: 4. CDR3 DNA: TGTGCCAGCAGTTTCAGACAGGGAAAAGCTTTCTTT. Protein sequence: CASSFRQGKAFF.

V usage is TRBV18 and J usage is TRBJ2-1; no firm D call. The germline V gene has CDR1 KGHSH and CDR2 LQKENI. V was cut by 2 bases and J by 5 bases, with 7 bases left in between. The CDR3 is made up of 13 amino acids. CDR3 region: CASSPNIDNEQFF. The CDR3 DNA is TGTGCCAGCTCACCAAACATTGACAATGAGCAGTTCTTC.